Each of the 27 T cell receptor beta chains below was sequenced from the same sample in a study of T cells in narcolepsy (dated 2018 in TCRdb). The library was generated by the immunoSEQ multiplex PCR assay. Entries here come from immuneACCESS through TCRdb and include only in-frame sequences with V and J called. Some clones fail to appear in such tables; in the studies checked, an unresolved V gene covers under half of the shortfall, and the cause of the remainder is unknown. Recorded for this sample are more than 20,000 clones; 92% of them occurred a single time. Of the sample, about 1.2% is held by the ten largest clones. The sample comprised CD45RA- memory CD4+ T cells from PBMCs. What the cell subset or site label conveys for this sample: memory T cells sorted ex vivo from peripheral blood. These receptors were obtained from a human donor with narcolepsy.

With regard to this clone: The sample holds other DNA sequences that translate to the same CDR3. This chain links TRBV5-6 with TRBJ2-1, with TRBD1 matching 10 bases. Trimming cost V 4 bases and J 4 bases; bases outside gene matches: 14. The germline V gene encodes CDR1 SGHDT and CDR2 YYEEEE. This CDR3 is 18 amino acids long. CDR3 nucleotides: TGTGCCAGCAGCGTGGGAGCAGACAGGGGGCGATTTTACAATGAGCAGTTCTTC. It codes for CASSVGADRGRFYNEQFF. The variable domain in full, with the rest retrieved from reference TRBV5-6 and TRBJ2-1, is DAGVTQSPTHLIKTRGQQVTLRCSPKSGHDTVSWYQQALGQGPQFIFQYYEEEERQRGNFPDRFSGHQFPNYSSELNVNALLLGDSALYLCASSVGADRGRFYNEQFFGPGTRLTVL.

The chain recombines TRBV5-1 with TRBJ1-1; unclear D gene. With 2 bases removed from V and 1 base from J, the gap between germline ends came to 6 bases. Germline V lookup: CDR1 SGHRS, CDR2 YFSETQ. The CDR3 contains 13 residues. The CDR3 bases are TGCGCCAGCAGCTTTGTCGGGAACACTGAAGCTTTCTTT. Its protein product is CASSFVGNTEAFF.

The gene calls are TRBV27 and TRBJ1-1; weak D call: TRBD1 (5 bases). Trimming shortened V by 2 bases and J by 3 bases, and 7 bases separated the two germline ends. Germline values: CDR1 MNHEY, CDR2 SMNVEV (reference sequence). This CDR3 has 13 residues. The CDR3 loop reads CASSLQGDTEAFF. The CDR3 DNA reads TGTGCCAGCAGTTTACAAGGGGACACTGAAGCTTTCTTT.

The chain links TRBV14 to TRBJ2-4; 7 bases match TRBD2. Germline V CDR1 and CDR2: SGHDN, FVKESK. This CDR3 spans 14 amino acids. V lost 1 base and J lost 5; bases outside the gene matches: 2. This CDR3 is CASSQVGGENIQYF. The CDR3 DNA reads TGTGCCAGCAGCCAAGTTGGGGGGGAAAACATTCAGTACTTC.

J is TRBJ2-1 and V is TRBV7-3; a weak D match, TRBD1 (6 bases). CDR1 is SGHTA and CDR2 is FQGTGA in the germline V gene. The CDR3 sequence is 18 residues long. V was clipped by 1 base and J by 2 bases, with 18 bases between them. Written as DNA, the CDR3 is TGTGCCAGCAGCTTAAGAGGGCCGGACAGAAAGACCTACAATGAGCAGTTCTTC. This gives the protein CASSLRGPDRKTYNEQFF.

This clone appeared once. The rearrangement joins TRBV9 to TRBJ1-5, with D perhaps matching TRBD1 (5 bases). Trimming took off 4 bases at V and 3 bases at J, with 11 bases between the two ends. CDR3 size: 14 residues. Germline V CDR1 and CDR2: SGDLS, YYNGEE. The CDR3 loop is CASSLRGDNQPQHF. CDR3 DNA: TGTGCCAGCAGCCTCCGGGGGGACAATCAGCCCCAGCATTTT. Variable domain in full (rest from reference TRBV9 and TRBJ1-5): DSGVTQTPKHLITATGQRVTLRCSPRSGDLSVYWYQQSLDQGLQFLIQYYNGEERAKGNILERFSAQQFPDLHSELNLSSLELGDSALYFCASSLRGDNQPQHFGDGTRLSIL.

The gene calls are TRBV7-3 and TRBJ2-1; maybe TRBD2 (6 bases). The CDR3 extends over 14 amino acids. V lost 7 bases, J lost 8 bases, and 18 bases lay in between. The germline V gene encodes CDR1 SGHTA and CDR2 FQGTGA. CDR3 in DNA: TGTGCCAGCACCCGTGGAGGGAGTCACGATGAGCAGTTCTTC. Translating it yields CASTRGGSHDEQFF.

The rearrangement uses TRBV6-6 and TRBJ2-7; 7 bases are shared with TRBD1. The CDR3 consists of 14 residues. Germline lookup yields CDR1 MNHNY and CDR2 SVGAGI (reference sequence). V was clipped by 0 bases and J by 3 bases; unmatched bases: 2. CDR3 protein: CASSYSSGGYEQYF. Written as DNA, the CDR3 is TGTGCCAGCAGTTACTCGTCAGGGGGCTACGAGCAGTACTTC.

The J gene is TRBJ2-7, the V gene TRBV10-3, with 7 bases matching TRBD2. Looked up from germline, CDR1 is ENHRY and CDR2 is SYGVKD. The CDR3 spans 19 residues. The J segment lost 2 bases and the V segment lost 0 bases, leaving 16 bases of the junction unmatched. This CDR3 reads CAISESFGTLAGRTYEQYF. The CDR3 nucleotides are TGTGCCATCAGTGAGTCGTTCGGGACCTTAGCGGGCCGGACCTACGAGCAGTACTTC.

V usage is TRBV2 and J usage is TRBJ1-1; D remains ambiguous. CDR1 and CDR2 from the germline V gene are SNHLY and FYNNEI. V was cut by 2 bases and J by 1 base, with 5 bases left in between. This CDR3 region has 13 residues. CDR3 residues: CASSESRNTEAFF. The CDR3 DNA follows: TGTGCCAGCAGTGAAAGCCGGAACACTGAAGCTTTCTTT.

V is TRBV19 and J is TRBJ1-2; TRBD1 is a possible D gene (5 bases). CDR3 length equals 13 residues. The germline gives CDR1 LNHDA, CDR2 SQIVND (reference sequence). Trimming pared 7 bases from V and 4 bases from J, leaving 13 bases between. The CDR3 coding sequence is TGTGCCAGTACCCCCCGGGGGAGCTATGGCTACACCTTC. It codes for CASTPRGSYGYTF.

The chain combines TRBV6-5 with TRBJ2-7, with 11 bases fitting TRBD2. The CDR3 has 15 residues. J lost 3 bases, V lost 2 bases, and 3 bases had no gene match. Germline V gene lookup returns CDR1 MNHEY and CDR2 SVGAGI. The CDR3 is CASSYGTSGSYEQYF. The DNA for the CDR3 is TGTGCCAGCAGTTACGGTACTAGCGGGAGCTACGAGCAGTACTTC.

This chain joins TRBV6-6 and TRBJ2-7; 7 nucleotides align to TRBD1. CDR3 length: 15 residues. V shed 6 bases and J 1 base; nucleotides not matched to a gene: 9. Germline CDR1 reads MNHNY; CDR2 reads SVGAGI (reference sequence). The CDR3 region has the DNA TGTGCCAGCAGCTCAACAGGGGACATGTCCTACGAGCAGTACTTC. Protein product: CASSSTGDMSYEQYF.

The V and J genes are TRBV29-1 and TRBJ2-7, with 12 bases that match TRBD2. The CDR3 is 14 amino acids. With 6 bases clipped from V and 2 bases from J, the junction kept 5 bases outside the gene matches. Germline V gene sequence: CDR1 SQVTM, CDR2 ANQGSEA. In nucleotides, the CDR3 is TGCAGCGTCTCGACTAGCGGGGGAGCCTACGAGCAGTACTTC. The encoded protein is CSVSTSGGAYEQYF.

This chain connects TRBV5-1 to TRBJ1-3; 7 positions match TRBD1. Losses at the gene ends were 2 bases for V and 3 bases for J; bases not matched to a gene: 5. The CDR3 is 15 residues long. Per germline, CDR1 SGHRS and CDR2 YFSETQ. CDR3 region: CASSLGDRVGNTIYF. The DNA of the CDR3 is TGCGCCAGCAGCTTAGGAGACAGGGTTGGAAACACCATATATTTT.

This sequence joins TRBV11-3 and TRBJ1-1; 9 bases are a match to TRBD1. This CDR3 has 15 amino acids. After removal of 1 base from V and 4 bases from J, the junction contained 4 bases not matched to a gene. The V gene's germline CDR1 is SGHNT and CDR2 YENEEA. CDR3 sequence: CASSLAGQGVTEAFF. The DNA for the CDR3 is TGTGCCAGCAGCTTAGCGGGACAGGGAGTCACTGAAGCTTTCTTT.

The chain combines TRBV25-1 with TRBJ2-6; D is uncertain. Germline V gives CDR1 MGHDK, CDR2 SYGVNS. Trimming took off 5 bases at V and 3 bases at J, with 11 bases between the two ends. The CDR3 consists of 15 residues. In DNA form, the CDR3 reads TGTGCCAGCAGTAGGTCGGCAGGTGGGGCCAACGTCCTGACTTTC. It translates to CASSRSAGGANVLTF.

J is TRBJ1-2 and V is TRBV6-5; D perhaps matches TRBD1 (5 bases). Trimming left V 5 bases short and J 2 bases short, with 15 bases between. There are 15 residues in the CDR3. Germline lookup yields CDR1 MNHEY and CDR2 SVGAGI. The CDR3 here is CASSTPGTGNYGYTF. CDR3 sequence (DNA): TGTGCCAGCAGTACTCCCGGGACGGGAAACTATGGCTACACCTTC.

V and J are TRBV5-6 and TRBJ1-2, with D possibly matching TRBD1 (6 bases). Germline lookup yields CDR1 SGHDT and CDR2 YYEEEE. The CDR3 has 16 residues. V was clipped by 1 base and J by 7 bases, with 20 bases between them. In DNA form, the CDR3 reads TGTGCCAGCAGCTTGCCGGACGATCGGGGGCGTTTTGGCTACACCTTC. Protein: CASSLPDDRGRFGYTF.

The chain links TRBV29-1 to TRBJ2-7; D is possibly TRBD1 (7 bases). This CDR3 is built from 13 residues. Per the germline V gene, CDR1 is SQVTM and CDR2 is ANQGSEA. Trimming removed 6 bases from V and 5 bases from J, with 17 bases in between. The CDR3 loop is CSVVGQGGDEQYF. The CDR3 bases are TGCAGCGTCGTGGGGCAGGGGGGTGACGAGCAGTACTTC.

CDR3 sequence (DNA): TGTGCCAGCAGCGTAGGGGAGGCCTACAATGAGCAGTTCTTC. The encoded protein is CASSVGEAYNEQFF. The chain has TRBV9 and TRBJ2-1, with D possibly being TRBD2 (6 bases). There are 14 residues in the CDR3. The V gene's germline CDR1 is SGDLS and CDR2 YYNGEE. V shed 0 bases and J shed 2 bases, with 6 bases lying between them.

This clone was seen just once. The chain is built from TRBV5-4 and TRBJ1-2; perhaps TRBD1 as D (6 bases). CDR3 length equals 15 residues. The germline gives CDR1 SGHNT, CDR2 YYREEE (reference sequence). V was shortened by 0 bases and J by 7 bases, with 16 bases between the two germline ends. The CDR3 loop reads CASSLAWGQAGGYTF. The CDR3, as DNA: TGTGCCAGCAGCTTGGCCTGGGGGCAGGCGGGTGGCTACACCTTC.

The V gene is TRBV7-9, the J gene TRBJ1-1; D remains unclear. Per the germline V gene, CDR1 is SEHNR and CDR2 is FQNEAQ (reference sequence). Trimming stripped 4 bases from V and 0 bases from J, with 6 bases between. This CDR3 is 13 amino acids long. The DNA for the CDR3 is TGTGCCAGCAGCTCGAGAATGAACACTGAAGCTTTCTTT. This encodes CASSSRMNTEAFF.

The chain couples TRBV9 to TRBJ2-7; 9 positions match TRBD1. Germline V CDR1 and CDR2: SGDLS, YYNGEE. The CDR3 is 14 amino acids. The V and J ends lost 4 bases and 5 bases, in that order; junction bases with no gene match: 7. The CDR3 nucleotides are TGTGCCAGCAGCCCGGGACAGGGCCGCCACGAGCAGTACTTC. This gives the protein CASSPGQGRHEQYF.

The chain joins TRBV28 to TRBJ1-2, with 7 bases fitting TRBD1. The CDR3 covers 14 residues. The ends lost 6 bases at V and 2 bases at J; junction bases unmatched: 6. Germline assignment: CDR1 MDHEN and CDR2 SYDVKM. CDR3 sequence reads: CASRQGMSNYGYTF. As DNA, the CDR3 is TGTGCCAGCAGACAGGGGATGAGCAACTATGGCTACACCTTC.

The chain is built from TRBV12-5 and TRBJ2-5; 8 positions agree with TRBD2. This CDR3 spans 15 amino acids. Germline CDR1 LGHNT, CDR2 FRNRAP. The J segment lost 3 bases and the V segment lost 6 bases, leaving 9 bases of the junction unmatched. For the CDR3, the DNA is TGTGCTAGTGGCCAAGAAGACGGGGGGGAAGAGACCCAGTACTTC. It translates to CASGQEDGGEETQYF. The whole variable domain, filled in from reference TRBV12-5 and TRBJ2-5, reads DARVTQTPRHKVTEMGQEVTMRCQPILGHNTVFWYRQTMMQGLELLAYFRNRAPLDDSGMPKDRFSAEMPDATLATLKIQPSEPRDSAVYFCASGQEDGGEETQYFGPGTRLLVL.

V and J are TRBV15 and TRBJ1-1; weak D call: TRBD1 (5 bases). Deletions cut 4 bases from V and 0 bases from J, with 18 bases between. Germline CDR1 is LNHNV and CDR2 is YYDKDF (reference sequence). CDR3 length equals 17 residues. The CDR3 loop reads CATSMGDWGSVNTEAFF. The DNA for the CDR3 is TGTGCCACCAGCATGGGGGATTGGGGGTCGGTGAACACTGAAGCTTTCTTT.